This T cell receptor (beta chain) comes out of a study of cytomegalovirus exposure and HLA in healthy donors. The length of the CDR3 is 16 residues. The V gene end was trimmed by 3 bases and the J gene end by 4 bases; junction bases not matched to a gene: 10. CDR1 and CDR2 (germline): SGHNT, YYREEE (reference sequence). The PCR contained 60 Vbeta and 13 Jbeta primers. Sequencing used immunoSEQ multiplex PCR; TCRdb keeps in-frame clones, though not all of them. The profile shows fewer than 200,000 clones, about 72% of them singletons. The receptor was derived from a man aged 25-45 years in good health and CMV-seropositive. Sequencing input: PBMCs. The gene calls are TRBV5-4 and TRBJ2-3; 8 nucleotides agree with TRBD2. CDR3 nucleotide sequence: TGTGCCAGCAGCTCCATCTCGGGGGGGCGTCCAGATACGCAGTATTTT. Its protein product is CASSSISGGRPDTQYF.